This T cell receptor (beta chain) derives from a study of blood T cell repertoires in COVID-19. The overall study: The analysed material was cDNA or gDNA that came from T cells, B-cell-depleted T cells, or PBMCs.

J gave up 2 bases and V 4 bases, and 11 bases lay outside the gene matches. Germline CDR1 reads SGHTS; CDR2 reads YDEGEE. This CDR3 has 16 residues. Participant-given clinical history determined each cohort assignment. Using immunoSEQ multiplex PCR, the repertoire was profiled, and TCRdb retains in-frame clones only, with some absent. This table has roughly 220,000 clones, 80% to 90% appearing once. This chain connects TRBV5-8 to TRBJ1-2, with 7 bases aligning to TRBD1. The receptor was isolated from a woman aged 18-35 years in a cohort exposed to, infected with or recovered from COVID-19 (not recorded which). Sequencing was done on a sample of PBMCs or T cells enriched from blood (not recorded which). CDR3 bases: TGTGCCAGCAGCCCTGGGACAGACTTGGCGAACTATGGCTACACCTTC. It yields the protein CASSPGTDLANYGYTF.